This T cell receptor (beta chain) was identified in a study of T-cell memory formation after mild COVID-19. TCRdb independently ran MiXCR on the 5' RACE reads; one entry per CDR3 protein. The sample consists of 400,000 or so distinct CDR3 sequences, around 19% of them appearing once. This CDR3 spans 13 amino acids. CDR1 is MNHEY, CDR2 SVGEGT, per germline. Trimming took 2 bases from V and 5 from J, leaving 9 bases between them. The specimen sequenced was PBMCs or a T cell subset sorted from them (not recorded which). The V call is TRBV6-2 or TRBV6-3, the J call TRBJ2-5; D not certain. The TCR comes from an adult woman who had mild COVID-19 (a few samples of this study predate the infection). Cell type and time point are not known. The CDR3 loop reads CASSYRPRETQYF. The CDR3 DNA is TGTGCCAGCAGTTACCGCCCTCGGGAGACCCAGTACTTC.